This entry lists 29 T cell receptor beta chains sequenced from one sample in a study of blood T cells in healthy people across ages. Using a J-beta primer mix together with a sample-barcoded 5' primer, a second PCR was run for roughly 7 to 11 cycles. TCRdb ran MiXCR on the 5' RACE reads and lists one entry per CDR3 protein. The table includes some 760,000 distinct CDR3 sequences, roughly 25% detected once. These same records also appear under a second study, on T cells of mothers and their children.

Sequenced input: blood. Every receptor here comes from a boy younger than 18 in good health.

V gene TRBV20-1 combines with J gene TRBJ2-1; 10 bases map to TRBD2. J gave up 8 bases and V 0 bases, and 10 bases lay outside the gene matches. The CDR3 loop spans 16 amino acids. Germline V gene lookup returns CDR1 DFQATT and CDR2 SNEGSKA (reference sequence). The CDR3 DNA reads TGCAGTGCTAGAGATAGTGCTAGCGGGAGACTGTATGAGCAGTTCTTC. This gives the protein CSARDSASGRLYEQFF.

The chain couples TRBV12-3 or TRBV12-4 to TRBJ2-5, with 7 bases fitting TRBD2. V lost 7 bases to trimming and J lost 7 bases; unmatched junction nucleotides: 9. CDR3 size: 13 residues. CDR3 loop: CASKETSRATQYF. CDR3 bases: TGTGCCAGCAAAGAGACTAGCCGGGCGACCCAGTACTTC.

The rearrangement joins TRBV7-2 to TRBJ2-3; a possible D gene is TRBD2 (6 bases). The CDR3 is 15 amino acids. Trimming cost V 4 bases and J 2 bases, with 13 bases left between them. The germline CDR1 and CDR2 sequences are SGHTA and FQGNSA. CDR3 in amino acids: CASSSGGLDTDTQYF. CDR3 sequence (DNA): TGTGCCAGCAGCTCCGGGGGTCTGGACACAGATACGCAGTATTTT.

The CDR3 DNA follows: TGCAGTGCTAGAGCACTGGGATCCGGCAATCAGCCCCAGCATTTT. Protein: CSARALGSGNQPQHF. This chain links TRBV20-1 with TRBJ1-5; no firm D call. The V end was cut by 1 base, the J end by 2 bases, with 12 bases between. Germline V gene sequence: CDR1 DFQATT, CDR2 SNEGSKA (reference sequence). The CDR3 spans 15 residues.

This clonotype was detected many times. This rearrangement joins TRBV7-2 to TRBJ2-2, with 8 bases lining up with TRBD1. The ends lost 6 bases at V and 4 bases at J; junction bases unmatched: 10. The CDR3 is made up of 16 amino acids. CDR1 is SGHTA, CDR2 FQGNSA, per germline. This CDR3 is CASRRDGTGGTGELFF. CDR3 DNA sequence: TGTGCCAGCAGACGAGACGGGACAGGTGGCACCGGGGAGCTGTTTTTT.

This chain uses TRBV18 with TRBJ1-1; 7 bases align to TRBD1. Trimming cost V 3 bases and J 8 bases; bases outside gene matches: 0. There are 11 residues in the CDR3. The germline V gene encodes CDR1 KGHSH and CDR2 LQKENI. The chain's CDR3 is CASSPDREAFF. CDR3 nucleotide sequence: TGTGCCAGCTCACCGGACAGGGAAGCTTTCTTT. The variable domain in full, with the rest retrieved from reference TRBV18 and TRBJ1-1, is NAGVMQNPRHLVRRRGQEARLRCSPMKGHSHVYWYRQLPEEGLKFMVYLQKENIIDESGMPKERFSAEFPKEGPSILRIQQVVRGDSAAYFCASSPDREAFFGQGTRLTVV.

The V call is TRBV20-1, the J call TRBJ2-4; possible D gene TRBD2, 5 bases. With 3 bases removed from V and 0 bases from J, the gap between germline ends came to 15 bases. The germline gives CDR1 DFQATT, CDR2 SNEGSKA (reference sequence). The CDR3 is 16 residues long. CDR3 DNA sequence: TGCAGTGCTAGGGACCCGCGGGCCCTAGCCAAAAACATTCAGTACTTC. This gives the protein CSARDPRALAKNIQYF.

The chain is built from TRBV11-2 and TRBJ2-7, with TRBD1 as a possible D gene (6 bases). The V end was cut by 0 bases, the J end by 0 bases, with 9 bases between. There are 15 residues in the CDR3. Germline loops: CDR1 SGHAT, CDR2 FQNNGV. CDR3 nucleotide sequence: TGTGCCAGCAGCTTAGAAGCAGGGGTCTCCTACGAGCAGTACTTC. It yields the protein CASSLEAGVSYEQYF.

V usage is TRBV20-1 and J usage is TRBJ2-7; maybe TRBD1 (7 bases). The germline V and J ends were trimmed by 3 bases and 1 base, with 10 bases remaining between them. Germline CDR1 DFQATT, CDR2 SNEGSKA (reference sequence). The CDR3 spans 13 residues. The CDR3, as DNA: TGCAGTGCTAGCGCAGGGGGGTCCTACGAGCAGTACTTC. Its translation is CSASAGGSYEQYF.

The CDR3, as DNA: TGTGCCAGCAGTTTAGGGACTAGCAAGAAACCAGATACGCAGTATTTT. Protein sequence: CASSLGTSKKPDTQYF. The chain joins TRBV12-3 or TRBV12-4 to TRBJ2-3; 8 bases are shared with TRBD2. Losses at the gene ends were 1 base for V and 4 bases for J; bases not matched to a gene: 7. The CDR3 spans 16 residues.

V usage is TRBV7-8 and J usage is TRBJ2-5; maybe TRBD2 (5 bases). V was shortened by 5 bases and J by 2 bases, with 15 bases between the two germline ends. This CDR3 has 15 residues. Germline loops: CDR1 SGHVS, CDR2 FQNEAQ. The CDR3 sequence: CASSLGSGLQETQYF. In DNA, the CDR3 is TGTGCCAGCAGCCTAGGAAGCGGACTTCAAGAGACCCAGTACTTC.

This chain connects TRBV3-1 to TRBJ2-4; perhaps TRBD2 as D (5 bases). V shed 0 bases and J shed 5 bases, with 14 bases lying between them. The germline V gene encodes CDR1 LGHDT and CDR2 YNNKEL (reference sequence). CDR3 length: 16 residues. In DNA, the CDR3 is TGTGCCAGCAGCCAAGAGCGTCGCGCGGGCCAAAACATTCAGTACTTC. This sequence encodes CASSQERRAGQNIQYF.

This chain links TRBV7-2 with TRBJ2-1; D gene unclear. The germline gives CDR1 SGHTA, CDR2 FQGNSA. CDR3 length equals 13 residues. V lost 1 base, J lost 7 bases, and 8 bases lay in between. The CDR3: CASSLGIGNEQFF. The CDR3 nucleotides read TGTGCCAGCAGCTTAGGCATCGGGAATGAGCAGTTCTTC.

This clonotype was found a few times. CDR3 in amino acids: CASSPTGAYGYTF. CDR3 in DNA: TGCGCCAGCAGCCCGACAGGGGCCTATGGCTACACCTTC. The V call is TRBV4-3, the J call TRBJ1-2; TRBD1 matches 8 bases. Germline V gene lookup returns CDR1 LGHNA and CDR2 YSLEER. The V segment lost 4 bases and the J segment 4 bases; nucleotides outside the gene matches: 2. The CDR3 is made up of 13 amino acids.

The gene calls are TRBV7-2 and TRBJ2-5; no reliable D call. This CDR3 has 11 amino acids. Germline values: CDR1 SGHTA, CDR2 FQGNSA. The V gene lost 6 bases and the J gene lost 5 bases, with 7 bases spanning the gap. CDR3 protein: CASRDYETQYF. CDR3 sequence (DNA): TGTGCCAGCAGGGATTATGAGACCCAGTACTTC.

This chain joins TRBV7-9 and TRBJ2-2; no reliable D call. From germline, CDR1 is SEHNR and CDR2 FQNEAQ (reference sequence). Trimming shortened V by 10 bases and J by 8 bases, and 23 bases separated the two germline ends. The length of the CDR3 is 15 residues. The chain's CDR3 is CATIPSGPRTGELFF. The CDR3, as DNA: TGTGCCACCATACCATCCGGGCCCAGGACGGGGGAGCTGTTTTTT.

In this sample, this clonotype turned up many times. The chain links TRBV5-1 to TRBJ1-1, with a possible D match to TRBD1 (5 bases). V was pared by 5 bases and J by 0 bases, with 8 bases between. Per germline, CDR1 SGHRS and CDR2 YFSETQ. The CDR3 runs to 13 residues. The CDR3 DNA sequence: TGCGCCAGCAGGGGACGGTTGAACACTGAAGCTTTCTTT. Its protein product is CASRGRLNTEAFF.

This clonotype was counted only a few times. V gene TRBV4-3 combines with J gene TRBJ1-2, with D possibly being TRBD1 (6 bases). CDR1 and CDR2 (germline): LGHNA, YSLEER. With 3 bases removed from V and 5 bases from J, the gap between germline ends came to 13 bases. The CDR3 consists of 14 residues. CDR3 loop: CASSQTITGYGYTF. In DNA, the CDR3 is TGCGCCAGCAGCCAGACCATTACAGGGTATGGCTACACCTTC.

This clonotype was seen a handful of times. The rearrangement uses TRBV4-3 and TRBJ1-4; D is possibly TRBD1 (6 bases). Germline lookup yields CDR1 LGHNA and CDR2 YSLEER. The length of the CDR3 is 19 residues. V was clipped by 0 bases and J by 8 bases, with 25 bases between them. CDR3 amino acids: CASSQDPPGATAPREKLFF. CDR3 bases: TGCGCCAGCAGCCAAGATCCACCAGGGGCGACAGCGCCGCGAGAAAAACTGTTTTTT.

The chain couples TRBV28 to TRBJ2-7; 8 bases map to TRBD2. The CDR3 is 16 residues long. Germline V gene lookup returns CDR1 MDHEN and CDR2 SYDVKM. Germline trimming cut 3 bases from V and 3 bases from J; bases unmatched to any gene: 10. DNA of the CDR3: TGTGCCAGCAGTTTTTTCTCAAGCGGGGGAGACTACGAGCAGTACTTC. Encoded protein: CASSFFSSGGDYEQYF.

The CDR3 reads CSAGGRASDTQYF. In nucleotides, the CDR3 is TGCAGTGCTGGCGGGAGGGCTTCAGATACGCAGTATTTT. This chain uses TRBV20-1 with TRBJ2-3, with 9 bases that match TRBD2. Germline V lookup: CDR1 DFQATT, CDR2 SNEGSKA (reference sequence). Trimming removed 5 bases from V and 4 bases from J; junction bases left unmatched: 4. The CDR3 runs 13 residues.

The chain links TRBV7-2 to TRBJ1-1; no definite D call. This CDR3 is 16 amino acids long. The V gene's germline CDR1 is SGHTA and CDR2 FQGNSA. Trimming took off 1 base at V and 1 base at J, with 13 bases between the two ends. CDR3 nucleotide sequence: TGTGCCAGCAGCTTAGGCAGTAGGCGTACGAACACTGAAGCTTTCTTT. The encoded protein is CASSLGSRRTNTEAFF.

This clonotype was seen a few times. The V call is TRBV2, the J call TRBJ2-1, with D tentatively TRBD1 or TRBD2 (5 bases each). CDR1 and CDR2 (germline): SNHLY, FYNNEI. This CDR3 is built from 14 residues. The V and J ends lost 5 bases and 9 bases respectively, with 17 bases between them. DNA for the CDR3: TGTGCCAGCAGTACCGTATCCGGGGCGGGTGAGCAGTTCTTC. It specifies CASSTVSGAGEQFF.

The V call is TRBV7-3, the J call TRBJ2-5; 7 bases line up with TRBD1. The closer fit of TRBJ2-7 to the DNA end suggests the J call may be wrong. This CDR3 is built from 13 residues. Germline CDR1 is SGHTA and CDR2 is FQGTGA. The CDR3 region has the DNA TGTGCCAGCAGCCTCCGGGACAGAGACGAGCAGTACTTC. Translation: CASSLRDRDEQYF.

This clonotype turned up a few times. The CDR3 loop reads CASSRAGQAREQYF. CDR3 nucleotides: TGTGCCAGCAGCCGCGCGGGACAGGCGCGCGAGCAGTACTTC. This chain uses TRBV6-5 with TRBJ2-7; TRBD1 agrees at 8 bases. The CDR3 is 14 residues long. Germline assignment: CDR1 MNHEY and CDR2 SVGAGI. Trimming cost V 6 bases and J 6 bases; bases outside gene matches: 10.

In DNA form, the CDR3 reads TGCAGTGCTACAACGGGCGGGGGGCGTCACAATGAGCAGTTCTTC. Residues: CSATTGGGRHNEQFF. This chain uses TRBV20-1 with TRBJ2-5; 8 bases match TRBD2. Matching the DNA end better, TRBJ2-1 makes the J call doubtful. The CDR3 has 15 amino acids. CDR1 and CDR2 from the germline V gene are DFQATT and SNEGSKA (reference sequence).

The chain couples TRBV27 to TRBJ2-1, with D perhaps given as TRBD1 or TRBD2 (6 bases each). TRBJ2-7 explains the end of the DNA better; the J call may be wrong. Germline V gene sequence: CDR1 MNHEY, CDR2 SMNVEV (reference sequence). The CDR3 consists of 14 residues. The CDR3 is CASSYAGHPYEQYF. Here the CDR3 DNA reads TGTGCCAGCAGTTACGCGGGACACCCTTACGAGCAGTACTTC.

In its sample, this clonotype was seen a few times. The chain uses TRBV28 and TRBJ2-5; unclear D gene. The better agreement between TRBJ2-7 and the DNA end casts doubt on the J call. Germline assignment: CDR1 MDHEN and CDR2 SYDVKM. This CDR3 contains 13 residues. The CDR3 sequence is CASEVEKTYEQYF. As DNA, the CDR3 is TGTGCCAGTGAGGTGGAAAAGACATACGAGCAGTACTTC.

This clonotype was observed a handful of times. The genes are TRBV6-1 and TRBJ2-7; either TRBD1 or TRBD2 may fit D (5 bases each). This CDR3 has 14 amino acids. Trimming removed 3 bases at V and 2 bases at J, with 11 bases between. Germline-derived CDR1 and CDR2 are MNHNS and SASEGT. CDR3 sequence: CASSDLGTAYEQYF. CDR3 sequence (DNA): TGTGCCAGCAGTGATTTAGGGACCGCCTACGAGCAGTACTTC.